This TCR beta chain was profiled in a study of blood T cell repertoires in COVID-19. TCRdb's table, derived via immunoSEQ multiplex PCR, lists solely in-frame clones and lacks some. The sample shows around 200,000 clones, around four fifths of them seen only once. Germline V gene lookup returns CDR1 WSHSY and CDR2 SAAADI. CDR3 length: 14 residues. Germline trimming cut 6 bases from V and 6 bases from J; bases unmatched to any gene: 8. V gene TRBV10-2 combines with J gene TRBJ2-3, with TRBD2 matching 8 bases. The sequence was collected from a woman between 40 and 50 years old with acute or convalescent COVID-19. The sequencing input was peripheral blood. CDR3 nucleotide sequence: TGCGCCAGCAGCATCGGGGGGGCCCGGGATACGCAGTATTTT. Amino acid sequence: CASSIGGARDTQYF.